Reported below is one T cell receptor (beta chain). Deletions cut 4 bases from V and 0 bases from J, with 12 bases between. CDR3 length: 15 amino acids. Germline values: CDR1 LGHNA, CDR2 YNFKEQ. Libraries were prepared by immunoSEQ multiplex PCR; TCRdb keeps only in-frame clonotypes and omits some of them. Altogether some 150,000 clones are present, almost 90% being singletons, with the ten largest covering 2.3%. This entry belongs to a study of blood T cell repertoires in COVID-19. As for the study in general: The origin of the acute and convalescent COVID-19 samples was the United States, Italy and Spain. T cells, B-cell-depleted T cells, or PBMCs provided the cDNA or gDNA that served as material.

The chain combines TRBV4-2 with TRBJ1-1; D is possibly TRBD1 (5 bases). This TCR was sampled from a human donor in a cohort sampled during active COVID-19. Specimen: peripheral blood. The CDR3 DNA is TGTGCCAGCAGCCCACGGGAGGACATGAACACTGAAGCTTTCTTT. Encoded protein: CASSPREDMNTEAFF.